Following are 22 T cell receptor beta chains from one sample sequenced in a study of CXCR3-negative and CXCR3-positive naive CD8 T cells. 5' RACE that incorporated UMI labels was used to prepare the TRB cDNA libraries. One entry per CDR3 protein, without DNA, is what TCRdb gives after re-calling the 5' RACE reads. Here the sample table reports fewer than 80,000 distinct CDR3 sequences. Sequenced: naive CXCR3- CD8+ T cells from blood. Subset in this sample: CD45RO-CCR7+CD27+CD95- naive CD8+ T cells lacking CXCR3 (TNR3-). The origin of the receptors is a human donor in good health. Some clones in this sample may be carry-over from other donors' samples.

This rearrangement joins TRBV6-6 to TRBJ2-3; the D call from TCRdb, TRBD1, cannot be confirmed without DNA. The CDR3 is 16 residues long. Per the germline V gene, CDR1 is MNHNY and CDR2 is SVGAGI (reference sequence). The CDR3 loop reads CASSYPPETRTDTQYF.

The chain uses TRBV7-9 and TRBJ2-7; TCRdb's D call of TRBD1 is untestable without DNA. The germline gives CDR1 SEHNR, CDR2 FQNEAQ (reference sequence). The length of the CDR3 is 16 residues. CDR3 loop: CASSLGQGAPTYEQYF.

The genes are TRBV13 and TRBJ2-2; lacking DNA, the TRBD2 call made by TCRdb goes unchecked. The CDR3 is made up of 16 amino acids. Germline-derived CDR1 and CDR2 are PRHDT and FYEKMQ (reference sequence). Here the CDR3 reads CASSPRRQGFTGELFF.

The chain's CDR3 is CASSLTSGREQFF. The gene calls are TRBV5-5 and TRBJ2-1; TCRdb's D gene call, TRBD2, goes unchecked for lack of DNA. Germline V lookup: CDR1 SGHKS, CDR2 YYEKEE (reference sequence). This CDR3 is built from 13 residues.

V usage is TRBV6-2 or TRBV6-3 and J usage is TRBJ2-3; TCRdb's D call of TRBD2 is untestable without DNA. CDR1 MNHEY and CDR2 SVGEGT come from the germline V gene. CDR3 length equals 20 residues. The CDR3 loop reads CASSYSSLAGVPPNTDTQYF.

CDR3: CASPVLQGDGDTQYF. The chain recombines TRBV11-3 with TRBJ2-3; with no DNA, the TCRdb D assignment of TRBD1 cannot be verified. The germline gives CDR1 SGHNT, CDR2 YENEEA. CDR3 size: 15 residues. The full variable domain, in which reference TRBV11-3 and TRBJ2-3 provide the parts outside the CDR3, is EAGVVQSPRYKIIEKKQPVAFWCNPISGHNTLYWYLQNLGQGPELLIRYENEEAVDDSQLPKDRFSAERLKGVDSTLKIQPAELGDSAVYLCASPVLQGDGDTQYFGPGTRLTVL.

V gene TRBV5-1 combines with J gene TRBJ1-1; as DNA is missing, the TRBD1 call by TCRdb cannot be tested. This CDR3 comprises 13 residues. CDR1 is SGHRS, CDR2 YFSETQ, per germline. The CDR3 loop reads CASTWGQGFEAFF.

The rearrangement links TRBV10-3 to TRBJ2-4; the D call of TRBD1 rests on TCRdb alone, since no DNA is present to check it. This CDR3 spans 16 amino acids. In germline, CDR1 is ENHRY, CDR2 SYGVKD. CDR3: CAISESWTGSKNIQYF.

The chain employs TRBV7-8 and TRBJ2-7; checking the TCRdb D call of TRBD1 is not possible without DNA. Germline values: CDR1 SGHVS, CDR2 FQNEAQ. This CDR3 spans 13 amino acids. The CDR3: CASSIGTNYEQYF.

The CDR3 region is CATSRGGGLTYSGANVLTF. The chain links TRBV15 to TRBJ2-6; TCRdb outputs TRBD1, but without DNA this stays unchecked. This CDR3 comprises 19 residues. Germline CDR1 reads LNHNV; CDR2 reads YYDKDF (reference sequence).

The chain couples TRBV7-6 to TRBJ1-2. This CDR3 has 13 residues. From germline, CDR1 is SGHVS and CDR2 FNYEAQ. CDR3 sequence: CASSSGTNYGYTF.

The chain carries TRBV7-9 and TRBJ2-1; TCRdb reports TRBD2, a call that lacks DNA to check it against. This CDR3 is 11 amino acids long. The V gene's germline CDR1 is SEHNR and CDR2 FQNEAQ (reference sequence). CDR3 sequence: CASSGPNEQFF. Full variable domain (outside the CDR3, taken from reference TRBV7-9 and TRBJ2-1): DTGVSQNPRHKITKRGQNVTFRCDPISEHNRLYWYRQTLGQGPEFLTYFQNEAQLEKSRLLSDRFSAERPKGSFSTLEIQRTEQGDSAMYLCASSGPNEQFFGPGTRLTVL.

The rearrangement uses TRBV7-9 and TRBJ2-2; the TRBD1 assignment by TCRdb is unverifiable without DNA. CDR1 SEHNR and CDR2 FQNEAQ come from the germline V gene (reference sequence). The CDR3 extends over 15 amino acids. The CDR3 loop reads CASSPDRANTGELFF.

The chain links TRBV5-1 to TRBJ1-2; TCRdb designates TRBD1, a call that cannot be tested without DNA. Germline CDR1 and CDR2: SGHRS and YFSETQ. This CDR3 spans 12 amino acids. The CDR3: CASSPGTDGYTF.

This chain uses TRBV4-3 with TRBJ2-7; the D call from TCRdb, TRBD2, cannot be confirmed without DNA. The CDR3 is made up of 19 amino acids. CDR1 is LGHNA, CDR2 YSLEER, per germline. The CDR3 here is CASSQDPPYTTGASYEQYF.

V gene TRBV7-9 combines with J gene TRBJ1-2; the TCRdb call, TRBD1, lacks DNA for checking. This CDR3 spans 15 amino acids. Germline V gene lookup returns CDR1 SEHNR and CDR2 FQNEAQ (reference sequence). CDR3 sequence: CASSLGPPGGQGYTF.

CDR3: CASRGDFSYNEQFF. V usage is TRBV11-2 and J usage is TRBJ2-1; TCRdb's D call, TRBD2, is unchecked because there is no DNA. Germline V CDR1 and CDR2: SGHAT, FQNNGV. The CDR3 has 14 amino acids.

CDR3: CASSFLVPPHQETQYF. The J gene is TRBJ2-5, the V gene TRBV5-6. This CDR3 spans 16 amino acids. Germline V gives CDR1 SGHDT, CDR2 YYEEEE.

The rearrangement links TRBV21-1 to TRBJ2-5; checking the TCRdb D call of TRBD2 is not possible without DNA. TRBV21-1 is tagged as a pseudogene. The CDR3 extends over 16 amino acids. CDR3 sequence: CASSTPGLAGGETQYF.

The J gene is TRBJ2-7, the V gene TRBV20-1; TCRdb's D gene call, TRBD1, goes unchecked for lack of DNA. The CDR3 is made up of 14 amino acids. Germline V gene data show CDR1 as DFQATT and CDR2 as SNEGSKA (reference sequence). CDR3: CSARGLDRSYEQYF.

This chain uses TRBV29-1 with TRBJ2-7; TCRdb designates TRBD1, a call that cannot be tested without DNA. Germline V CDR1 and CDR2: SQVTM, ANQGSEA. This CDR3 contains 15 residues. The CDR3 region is CSVEERANPGNEQYF.

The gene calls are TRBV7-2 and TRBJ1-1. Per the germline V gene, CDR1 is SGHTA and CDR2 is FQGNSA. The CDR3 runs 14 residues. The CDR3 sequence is CASSLPRENTEAFF.